These 28 T cell receptor beta chains share one sample of origin, sequenced in a study of T cells in women clearing cervical HPV infection. Sequencing used immunoSEQ multiplex PCR; TCRdb keeps in-frame clones, though not all of them. The sample table sets out 45,000 to 55,000 clones. Sequencing was carried out using blood buffy coat. All receptors come from a woman aged 18 to 75 with a cervical HPV16 infection that either progressed to CIN3+ or cleared (not recorded which).

For this clone: The CDR3 end falls 3 residues outside the read, so it is completed with the germline J gene. This chain connects TRBV20-1 to TRBJ1-3, with D possibly TRBD1 on 6 matching bases. This CDR3 is 12 amino acids long. Germline assignment: CDR1 DFQATT and CDR2 SNEGSKA (reference sequence). Incomplete CDR3 DNA: TGCAGTGCCCGTGGGAGGGGGGGAGCC. This sequence encodes CSARGRGGA. The entire CDR3 protein reads CSARGRGGAIYF.

As to this clone: The CDR3 goes on 3 residues after the read ends, and that part is filled in from the germline J gene. V and J are TRBV10-3 and TRBJ1-2; maybe TRBD1 (5 bases). The CDR3 is made up of 14 amino acids. V shed 6 bases and J shed 4 bases, with 15 bases lying between them. Germline V gene data show CDR1 as ENHRY and CDR2 as SYGVKD. The CDR3 reads CAISPDNQGYGYTF. The DNA read from the CDR3 is TGTGCCATCAGCCCGGACAATCAGGGCTATGGC.

Concerning this clone: The read ends 3 residues shy of where the CDR3 ends; the end is completed using the germline J gene. This rearrangement joins TRBV20-1 to TRBJ2-1; TRBD1 agrees at 11 bases. Germline lookup yields CDR1 DFQATT and CDR2 SNEGSKA (reference sequence). J lost 8 bases, V lost 5 bases, and 8 bases had no gene match. This CDR3 spans 14 amino acids. Incomplete CDR3 DNA: TGCAGTGCTGGCGGGGGACAGGGGGTCGATGAG. Translating gives CSAGGGQGVDE. The entire CDR3 protein is CSAGGGQGVDEQFF.

In the case of this clone: The read ends 3 residues before the CDR3 terminus; that terminus is restored from the germline J gene. The same CDR3 arises from other DNA sequences in this sample as well. V and J are TRBV19 and TRBJ2-1, with 10 bases lining up with TRBD2. Germline V gives CDR1 LNHDA, CDR2 SQIVND (reference sequence). Trimming cost V 6 bases and J 7 bases; bases outside gene matches: 12. This CDR3 comprises 16 residues. The CDR3 bases that were read are TGTGCCAGTAGAAAGGACGAAGCGGGGGGGAGTAATGAG. Residues: CASRKDEAGGSNE. The whole CDR3 protein is CASRKDEAGGSNEQFF.

In the case of this clone: The CDR3 end lies 3 residues beyond the end of the read and is filled in from the germline J gene. J is TRBJ1-1 and V is TRBV5-6; 9 positions match TRBD1. CDR1 and CDR2 from the germline V gene are SGHDT and YYEEEE. V dropped 3 bases and J dropped 1; count of bases not matched to a gene: 4. This CDR3 spans 15 amino acids. CDR3 in amino acids: CASSSPQGANTEAFF. The sequenced CDR3 bases are TGTGCCAGCAGCTCCCCACAGGGGGCGAACACTGAA.

Details on this clone: Read sequence stops 3 residues before the CDR3 end, and the germline J gene provides the missing end. The chain has TRBV5-3 and TRBJ1-5; maybe TRBD1 (5 bases). TRBV5-3 is designated an ORF whose function remains uncertain. The CDR3 is 15 amino acids. V lost 4 bases and J lost 7, with 18 bases in between. The covered CDR3 bases are TGTGCCAGAAGCGCGCCCAGGGATGTCTTCCAGCCC. Its translation: CARSAPRDVFQP. The CDR3 in its entirety is CARSAPRDVFQPQHF.

Points on this clone: The missing CDR3 end, 3 residues past where the read stops, is filled in from the germline J gene. V usage is TRBV6-2 or TRBV6-3 and J usage is TRBJ2-1; 9 nucleotides agree with TRBD2. The CDR3 has 15 residues. V lost 5 bases, J lost 7 bases, and 9 bases stayed unmatched. CDR1 and CDR2 from the germline V gene are MNHEY and SVGEGT. Incomplete CDR3 DNA: TGTGCCAGCAGTCGGCGGGGGGGCGCTCGGAATGAG. Translation: CASSRRGGARNE. In full, the CDR3 is CASSRRGGARNEQFF.

As for this clone: The sequenced fragment ends 3 residues before the CDR3 boundary, so the rest is inferred from the germline J gene. This chain joins TRBV9 and TRBJ2-3; TRBD2 is a possible D gene (6 bases). CDR1 SGDLS and CDR2 YYNGEE come from the germline V gene. This CDR3 spans 18 amino acids. Trimming took off 1 base at V and 3 bases at J, with 21 bases between the two ends. CDR3 amino acids: CASSVSTRGGGTTDTQYF. The covered CDR3 bases are TGTGCCAGCAGCGTATCAACACGTGGTGGGGGGACTACAGATACG. The full variable domain, with the rest looked up from reference TRBV9 and TRBJ2-3, is DSGVTQTPKHLITATGQRVTLRCSPRSGDLSVYWYQQSLDQGLQFLIQYYNGEERAKGNILERFSAQQFPDLHSELNLSSLELGDSALYFCASSVSTRGGGTTDTQYFGPGTRLTVL.

As regards this clone: The read finishes 3 residues shy of the CDR3 end, and the germline J gene is used to complete it. This chain connects TRBV29-1 to TRBJ1-2; D is possibly TRBD1 (6 bases). The germline gives CDR1 SQVTM, CDR2 ANQGSEA. The CDR3 length is 13 residues. The CDR3 sequence is CSVRTDGPWGYTF. The CDR3 bases that were read are TGCAGCGTCCGGACAGACGGGCCTTGGGGC.

For this clone: The missing CDR3 end, 3 residues past where the read stops, is filled in from the germline J gene. The chain has TRBV30 and TRBJ2-5, with 8 bases aligning to TRBD2. Per the germline V gene, CDR1 is GTSNPN and CDR2 is SVGIG (reference sequence). The CDR3 is made up of 16 amino acids. V lost 2 bases and J lost 3; bases outside the gene matches: 11. The covered CDR3 bases are TGTGCCTGGAGTTTGGGCGGGGGGCTAACAGAAGAGACC. Amino acids: CAWSLGGGLTEET. The whole CDR3 sequence is CAWSLGGGLTEETQYF.

For this clone: Read coverage stops 3 residues before the CDR3 terminus; the germline J gene supplies the remainder. V usage is TRBV18 and J usage is TRBJ2-4; D is tentatively TRBD1 or TRBD2 (5 bases each). V shed 8 bases and J shed 1 base, with 15 bases lying between them. The CDR3 consists of 15 residues. Looked up from germline, CDR1 is KGHSH and CDR2 is LQKENI. The CDR3 loop reads CASAPLGEAKNIQYF. The CDR3 bases that were read are TGTGCCAGCGCCCCGCTAGGGGAGGCCAAAAACATT.

Comment on this clone: From the germline J gene comes the end of the CDR3, since the read stops 3 residues before it. The chain uses TRBV2 and TRBJ2-7, with a tentative D call TRBD1 (6 bases). The CDR3 extends over 15 amino acids. The ends were cut back, 1 base at V and 4 bases at J, with 14 bases in the middle. Germline V gene lookup returns CDR1 SNHLY and CDR2 FYNNEI. This CDR3 reads CASSEVGQWDYEQYF. The sequenced part of the CDR3 DNA is TGTGCCAGCAGTGAAGTTGGACAGTGGGATTACGAG. Combining the CDR3 with reference TRBV2 and TRBJ2-7 gives the whole variable domain EPEVTQTPSHQVTQMGQEVILRCVPISNHLYFYWYRQILGQKVEFLVSFYNNEISEKSEIFDDQFSVERPDGSNFTLKIRSTKLEDSAMYFCASSEVGQWDYEQYFGPGTRLTVT.

A note on this clone: The read ends 3 residues before the CDR3 terminus; that terminus is restored from the germline J gene. The chain carries TRBV5-6 and TRBJ2-5; no clear D. The V end was cut by 0 bases, the J end by 4 bases, with 4 bases between. This CDR3 is built from 12 residues. Germline CDR1 is SGHDT and CDR2 is YYEEEE. The CDR3 sequence: CASSLEVETQYF. The CDR3 DNA, read in part, is TGTGCCAGCAGCTTGGAGGTAGAGACC.

Turning to this clone: The CDR3 end falls 3 residues outside the read, so it is completed with the germline J gene. The rearrangement joins TRBV20-1 to TRBJ2-3; D is uncertain. V shed 3 bases and J shed 0 bases, with 19 bases lying between them. The V gene's germline CDR1 is DFQATT and CDR2 SNEGSKA (reference sequence). The CDR3 runs to 17 residues. The CDR3 protein is CSARGGGGVRSTDTQYF. The DNA read from the CDR3 is TGCAGTGCTAGGGGTGGTGGCGGAGTAAGAAGCACAGATACG.

Notes on this clone: The read is 3 residues too short to cover the CDR3 end, so that end is filled in from the germline J gene. The chain carries TRBV19 and TRBJ2-1, with 7 bases fitting TRBD1. The J segment lost 0 bases and the V segment lost 7 bases, leaving 9 bases of the junction unmatched. This CDR3 is 16 amino acids long. CDR1 is LNHDA and CDR2 is SQIVND in the germline V gene (reference sequence). CDR3 sequence reads: CASTRLRGSSYNEQFF. The sequenced CDR3 bases are TGTGCCAGTACCAGACTCAGGGGGAGCTCCTACAATGAG.

Details on this clone: The CDR3 extends 3 residues past the end of the read, so its final part is completed from the germline J gene. The chain links TRBV2 to TRBJ1-2, with D possibly TRBD1 on 6 matching bases. Trimming removed 5 bases at V and 2 bases at J, with 12 bases between. The CDR3 contains 14 residues. The germline V gene has CDR1 SNHLY and CDR2 FYNNEI. The CDR3 DNA, read in part, is TGTGCCAGCAGTCCTAATACAGGGAACTATGGC. This gives the protein CASSPNTGNYG. From start to end, the CDR3 is CASSPNTGNYGYTF.

As regards this clone: The read ends 3 residues before the CDR3 terminus; that terminus is restored from the germline J gene. V gene TRBV7-3 combines with J gene TRBJ2-1; D is possibly TRBD2 (6 bases). The germline V gene encodes CDR1 SGHTA and CDR2 FQGTGA. This CDR3 contains 14 residues. The V gene lost 1 base and the J gene lost 7 bases, with 11 bases spanning the gap. CDR3 DNA, as far as it was read: TGTGCCAGCAGCTTAAATCGGGGGAGTAATGAG. This sequence encodes CASSLNRGSNE. The whole CDR3 sequence is CASSLNRGSNEQFF.

As regards this clone: The read ends 3 residues shy of where the CDR3 ends; the end is completed using the germline J gene. The chain joins TRBV7-2 to TRBJ1-4; TRBD1 matches at 8 bases. V gave up 6 bases and J gave up 10 bases; unmatched junction bases: 13. Per germline, CDR1 SGHTA and CDR2 FQGNSA. The CDR3 has 15 amino acids. CDR3 amino acids: CASSLEQGELGKLFF. The sequenced part of the CDR3 DNA is TGTGCCAGCAGTCTTGAACAGGGGGAATTAGGAAAA.

Of note for this clone: Read sequence stops 3 residues before the CDR3 end, and the germline J gene provides the missing end. In the same sample, other DNA sequences code for this CDR3. V usage is TRBV20-1 and J usage is TRBJ1-3; the D is unclear. The germline gives CDR1 DFQATT, CDR2 SNEGSKA (reference sequence). Deletions cut 3 bases from V and 0 bases from J, with 6 bases between. The CDR3 length is 13 residues. The CDR3 is CSASVSSGNTIYF. Partial CDR3 DNA: TGCAGTGCTAGTGTCAGCTCTGGAAACACC.

Concerning this clone itself: Coverage ceases 3 residues before the CDR3 finishes, and the germline J gene fills in the end. V usage is TRBV5-4 and J usage is TRBJ1-3; weak D call: TRBD1 (5 bases). The CDR3 consists of 16 residues. The germline V gene has CDR1 SGHNT and CDR2 YYREEE (reference sequence). Deletions cut 3 bases from V and 0 bases from J, with 13 bases between. CDR3 loop: CASSSGTQISGNTIYF. Partial CDR3 DNA: TGTGCCAGCAGCTCCGGGACTCAAATCTCTGGAAACACC.

In the case of this clone: The read stops 3 residues short of the end of the CDR3; the missing end is completed from the germline J gene. The chain joins TRBV6-1 to TRBJ2-1, with 10 bases aligning to TRBD1. Germline CDR1 and CDR2: MNHNS and SASEGT. The ends lost 4 bases at V and 1 base at J; junction bases unmatched: 1. The CDR3 is made up of 15 amino acids. The CDR3 is CASSGQGASYNEQFF. Incomplete CDR3 DNA: TGTGCCAGCAGTGGACAGGGGGCTTCCTACAATGAG.

The chain's CDR3 is CASSERVGGHLTDTQYF. CDR3 DNA, as far as it was read: TGTGCCAGCAGCGAAAGGGTTGGGGGACACCTCACAGATACG. The chain couples TRBV7-3 to TRBJ2-3; a weak D match, TRBD1 (6 bases). The CDR3 end lies 3 residues beyond the end of the read and is filled in from the germline J gene. The CDR3 consists of 17 residues. The germline gives CDR1 SGHTA, CDR2 FQGTGA. The V end lost 5 bases, the J end lost 2 bases, and 20 bases lay between the germline ends.

Comment on this clone: The junction does not match germline at one end; this may be a read error. The CDR3 end falls 3 residues outside the read, so it is completed with the germline J gene. The chain carries TRBV4-1 and TRBJ2-5; 8 bases align to TRBD2. The CDR3 runs 16 residues. Looked up from germline, CDR1 is MGHRA and CDR2 is YSYEKL. CDR3 bases read: TGCACCAGCAGCCAAGATTTTAAGGGACTAGAAGAGACC. It specifies CTSSQDFKGLEET. The CDR3 in full is CTSSQDFKGLEETQYF.

The CDR3 bases that were read are TGTGCCAGCAGCTTAGAGGGACAGGGAGAGACC. As protein: CASSLEGQGET. From start to end, the CDR3 is CASSLEGQGETQYF. The chain couples TRBV7-8 to TRBJ2-5, with TRBD1 matching 9 bases. The read ends 3 residues shy of where the CDR3 ends; the end is completed using the germline J gene. The germline V gene encodes CDR1 SGHVS and CDR2 FQNEAQ. Unmatched junction bases numbered 1, after V lost 1 base and J lost 4 bases. The CDR3 runs 14 residues.

A remark on this clone: The read stops 3 residues short of the end of the CDR3; the missing end is completed from the germline J gene. The J gene is TRBJ2-1, the V gene TRBV6-2 or TRBV6-3, with 8 bases identical to TRBD1. Germline V gene sequence: CDR1 MNHEY, CDR2 SVGEGT. The CDR3 is 14 amino acids. Trimming removed 7 bases from V and 6 bases from J; junction bases left unmatched: 8. The covered CDR3 bases are TGTGCCAGCACCCCACCCGGACAGGGCAATGAG. Amino acid sequence: CASTPPGQGNE. The whole CDR3 reads CASTPPGQGNEQFF.

About this clone itself: The read stops 3 residues short of the end of the CDR3; the missing end is completed from the germline J gene. This rearrangement joins TRBV19 to TRBJ2-7; 8 bases agree with TRBD1. CDR3 length equals 15 residues. The V and J ends lost 6 bases and 2 bases, in that order; junction bases with no gene match: 9. CDR1 is LNHDA and CDR2 is SQIVND in the germline V gene (reference sequence). The CDR3 DNA, read in part, is TGTGCCAGTAGGACTAGACAGGGGCCGACCTACGAG. Translating it yields CASRTRQGPTYE. The CDR3, in full, reads CASRTRQGPTYEQYF.

As for this clone: The read gets to within 3 residues of the CDR3 end, and the germline J gene fills in the rest. The chain couples TRBV2 to TRBJ2-1; TRBD2 agrees at 11 bases. This CDR3 spans 16 amino acids. Germline V gives CDR1 SNHLY, CDR2 FYNNEI. V lost 7 bases, J lost 0 bases, and 5 bases stayed unmatched. CDR3 in amino acids: CASKRTSGGSYNEQFF. CDR3 DNA, as far as it was read: TGTGCCAGCAAAAGAACTAGCGGGGGCTCCTACAATGAG.

Of note for this clone: The read ends 3 residues early relative to the CDR3; the germline J gene fills the gap. The genes are TRBV2 and TRBJ2-7, with 8 bases identical to TRBD1. The CDR3 covers 15 residues. J lost 0 bases, V lost 9 bases, and 10 bases had no gene match. Germline V CDR1 and CDR2: SNHLY, FYNNEI. CDR3 DNA, as far as it was read: TGTGCCAGGGGACGACAGGGGAGCGCCTCCTACGAG. Translation gives CARGRQGSASYE. The complete CDR3 reads CARGRQGSASYEQYF.